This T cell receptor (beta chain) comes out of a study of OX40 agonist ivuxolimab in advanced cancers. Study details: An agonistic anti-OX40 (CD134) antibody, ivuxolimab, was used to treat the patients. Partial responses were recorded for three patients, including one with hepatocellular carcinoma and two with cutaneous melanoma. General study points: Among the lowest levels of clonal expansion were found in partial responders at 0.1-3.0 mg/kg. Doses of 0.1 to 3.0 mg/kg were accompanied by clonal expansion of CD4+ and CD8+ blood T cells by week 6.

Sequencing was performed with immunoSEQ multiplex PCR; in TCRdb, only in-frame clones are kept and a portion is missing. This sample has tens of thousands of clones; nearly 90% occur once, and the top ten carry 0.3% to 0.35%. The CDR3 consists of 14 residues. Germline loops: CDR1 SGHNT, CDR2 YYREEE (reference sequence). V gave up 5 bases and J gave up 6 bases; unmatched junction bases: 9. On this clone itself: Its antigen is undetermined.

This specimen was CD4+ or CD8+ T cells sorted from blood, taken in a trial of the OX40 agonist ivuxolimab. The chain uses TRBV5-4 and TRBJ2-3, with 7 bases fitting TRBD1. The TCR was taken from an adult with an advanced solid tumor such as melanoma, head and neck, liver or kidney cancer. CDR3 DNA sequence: TGTGCCAGCAGATTTCTACAGGGGAAGGATACGCAGTATTTT. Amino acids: CASRFLQGKDTQYF.